The rows below give T cell receptor beta chains drawn from one sample of a study of CD8 T cells in Susac syndrome. MiXCR, run by TCRdb on the immunoSEQ multiplex PCR reads, gives a single entry per CDR3 protein. The sample contains 95,000 to 150,000 distinct CDR3 sequences, over 90% of which appear only once. Sample: CD4+ T cells from PBMCs. The receptors were gathered from a human donor with Susac syndrome. CDR3s include the opening cysteine and the closing phenylalanine or tryptophan.

j_gene	v_gene	CDR3aa
TRBJ1-5	TRBV18	CASSPPNQPQHF
TRBJ1-1	TRBV20-1	CSAYKNTEAFF
TRBJ2-1	TRBV24-1	CATSDRGTSGYNEQFF
TRBJ1-2	TRBV30	CAWKGAQIYGYTF
TRBJ2-3	TRBV5-1	CASSRGTQYF
TRBJ1-4	TRBV5-6	CASSLTPLGGEKLFF
TRBJ1-1	TRBV30	CAWSRTYAYPEAFF
TRBJ1-1	TRBV5-4	CASSMNTEAFF
TRBJ2-1	TRBV14	CASSQVRSERAYNEQFF
TRBJ2-7	TRBV20-1	CSAGKSEEQYF
TRBJ1-1	TRBV29-1	CSVERGGTEAFF
TRBJ2-2	TRBV5-1	CASSVTSDTGELFF
TRBJ2-6	TRBV7-6	CASSPDRGFPGANVLTF
TRBJ2-7	TRBV5-4	CASSPSGGLGGVHEQYF
TRBJ1-2	TRBV29-1	CSVEVGRGYGYTF
TRBJ2-3	TRBV27	CASSLGQGRGTDTQYF
TRBJ1-1	TRBV5-4	CASSLVGAMNTEAFF
TRBJ2-5	TRBV5-1	CASSSRNQETQYF
TRBJ1-1	TRBV30	CAWSRGSPEAFF
TRBJ2-7	TRBV27	CASSSNGRGASYEQYF
TRBJ2-2	TRBV7-2	CASSPGGVRNTGELFF
TRBJ1-5	TRBV4-1	CASSQILRIQPQHF
TRBJ2-7	TRBV7-2	CASSSFPGYEQYF
TRBJ2-3	TRBV20-1	CSARVATGGTDTQYF
TRBJ2-1	TRBV29-1	CSVKLAGGSNEQFF
TRBJ2-3	TRBV28	CASNGLTDTQYF
TRBJ2-1	TRBV20-1	CSARASGRPNEQFF
TRBJ2-7	TRBV30	CAWSSGLAGSYEQYF
TRBJ1-3	TRBV29-1	CSVPVDRGDGGNTIYF
TRBJ2-3	TRBV4-3	CASSQQATGTDTQYF
TRBJ2-1	TRBV7-2	CASSSTGTGSFNEQFF
TRBJ1-1	TRBV5-6	CASSLRQGRTEAFF
TRBJ2-1	TRBV19	CASSKGLADNNEQFF
TRBJ2-7	TRBV20-1	CSAMTDRTHEQYF
TRBJ1-1	TRBV7-3	CASSLWGIDTEAFF
TRBJ2-7	TRBV20-1	CSARGGQTGTSVYEQYF
TRBJ2-7	TRBV19	CASSTPGRTGDEQYF
TRBJ2-3	TRBV9	CASSARQGAIDTQYF
TRBJ1-1	TRBV20-1	CSAPRGHTEAFF
TRBJ2-3	TRBV5-1	CASSLGQISTDTQYF
TRBJ2-5	TRBV18	CASSPGQKETQYF
TRBJ2-7	TRBV7-9	CASSLATAPLFEQYF
TRBJ2-1	TRBV20-1	CSARDSGRPHNEQFF
TRBJ2-7	TRBV20-1	CSASVGGYEQYF
TRBJ1-1	TRBV7-2	CASRPGTENTEAFF
TRBJ2-4	TRBV7-2	CASSFSSGRDKNIQYF
TRBJ2-7	TRBV5-6	CASSLERGLYYEQYF
TRBJ1-1	TRBV28	CASRLGQGRTEAFF
TRBJ2-7	TRBV4-2	CASSQDHVQTYEQYF
TRBJ1-1	TRBV7-2	CASRSDRNTEAFF
TRBJ1-1	TRBV30	CAWSFGNTEAFF